This TCR beta chain appears in the sequencing data of a study of cytomegalovirus exposure and HLA in healthy donors. The CDR3 length is 16 residues. The V end lost 3 bases, the J end lost 5 bases, and 18 bases lay between the germline ends. CDR1 is WNHNN, CDR2 SYGVQD, per germline (reference sequence). Vbeta (60) and Jbeta (13) primers were used in the PCR. TCRdb's table, derived via immunoSEQ multiplex PCR, lists solely in-frame clones and lacks some. Of some 120,000 clones listed, 81% were seen once; the top ten hold roughly 4%. Whole-study results and caveats: It was in a later analysis that TCR association rates were seen to vary by HLA locus, highest for DRB1 and lowest for HLA-C.

In regard to this clone: Antigen specificity is unknown.

The receptor's source is a young man in good health and CMV-seropositive. The sequencing sample was made of PBMCs. The V gene is TRBV10-1, the J gene TRBJ2-3; TRBD2 might be the D (6 bases). The CDR3 region is CASSDRAAGGLDTQYF. In DNA, the CDR3 is TGCGCCAGCAGTGATAGAGCGGCAGGAGGGTTAGATACGCAGTATTTT.